The 5 T cell receptor beta chains listed next were all sequenced from one sample in a study of T cell responses to AZD1222 COVID-19 vaccine. The assay was immunoSEQ multiplex PCR, and TCRdb's table has in-frame clones only and misses some. The data hold about 56,000 clones, with about 87% observed a single time. This specimen consisted of peripheral blood, obtained on day 0 of AZD1222 vaccination. Receptor source: an adult in good health.

The rearrangement uses TRBV5-1 and TRBJ1-2, with a tentative D call TRBD1 (6 bases). Germline V gene sequence: CDR1 SGHRS, CDR2 YFSETQ. V was clipped by 4 bases and J by 7 bases, with 17 bases between them. This CDR3 region has 14 residues. CDR3 sequence (DNA): TGCGCCAGCAGCCCGATGGGACACCACAGTGGCTACACCTTC. Residues: CASSPMGHHSGYTF.

The chain is built from TRBV11-3 and TRBJ2-2; no definite D call. V was pared by 0 bases and J by 2 bases, with 4 bases between. The CDR3 extends over 14 amino acids. The germline V gene has CDR1 SGHNT and CDR2 YENEEA. Written as DNA, the CDR3 is TGTGCCAGCAGCTTAGACGGTAACACCGGGGAGCTGTTTTTT. Its translation is CASSLDGNTGELFF.

CDR3 coding DNA: TGTGCCAGCAGCGCAGGACAAGCCTACGAGCAGTACTTC. Translation: CASSAGQAYEQYF. This chain uses TRBV14 with TRBJ2-7; weak D call: TRBD1 (5 bases). V lost 5 bases and J 2 bases, leaving 10 bases between the germline ends. The CDR3 extends over 13 amino acids. Germline V gene sequence: CDR1 SGHDN, CDR2 FVKESK. The full variable domain, in which reference TRBV14 and TRBJ2-7 provide the parts outside the CDR3, is EAGVTQFPSHSVIEKGQTVTLRCDPISGHDNLYWYRRVMGKEIKFLLHFVKESKQDESGMPNNRFLAERTGGTYSTLKVQPAELEDSGVYFCASSAGQAYEQYFGPGTRLTVT.

The V gene is TRBV21-1, the J gene TRBJ2-5; no check of the table's D call, TRBD2, against the DNA was made. TRBV21-1 is an annotated pseudogene. There are 17 residues in the CDR3. The CDR3 coding sequence is TGTGCCAGCAGCAAAGACTGGGGCGGGAGAGCGAAAGAGACCCAGTACTTC. This encodes CASSKDWGGRAKETQYF.

The genes are TRBV6-5 and TRBJ2-7, with 8 bases lining up with TRBD1. This CDR3 is built from 14 residues. V lost 6 bases to trimming and J lost 8 bases; unmatched junction nucleotides: 12. Germline-derived CDR1 and CDR2 are MNHEY and SVGAGI. This CDR3 is CASSSRVSGGQQYF. The CDR3 coding sequence is TGTGCCAGCAGCTCCAGGGTCTCAGGGGGCCAGCAGTACTTC.